The 5 T cell receptor beta chains below come from one sample, sequenced in a study of naive and memory T cell subsets (dated 2017 in TCRdb). No antigen has been identified for these receptors. Library method: UMI-ligation and nested PCR. This sample was sequenced with an Illumina MiSeq. An equimolar mix of two oligonucleotides covering both TRBC1 and TRBC2 was used as the beta constant-region primer. The ligated cDNA went through four rounds of PCR with nested alpha and beta constant-region primers together with the SP2 primer. TCRdb handled the public reads itself, with Q25 trimming in fastp and clone calling in MiXCR, and kept productive beta chains. Rows merge per CDR3 protein into single entries with the most common DNA and genes. This sample gives tens of thousands of distinct CDR3 sequences in total; about 11% of them show up just once. The ten largest clones capture just over 0.13% of the sample.

Overall study results and their limits: A few larger clonotypes were found in naive repertoires, especially CD8, and these larger clonotypes were possibly memory cells re-expressing CD45RA.

Sequenced material: naive CD4+ T cells from blood. This sample's cell subset or site label indicates: naive T cells, CD45RA high CD27+. All receptors derive from a human donor in good health.

The sample holds many counts of this clonotype. This rearrangement joins TRBV7-2 to TRBJ2-1; possibly TRBD2 for D (5 bases). Trimming removed 0 bases at V and 4 bases at J, with 7 bases between. CDR3 length: 14 residues. CDR1 and CDR2 (germline): SGHTA, FQGNSA. The CDR3 reads CASSLAGEYNEQFF. CDR3 sequence (DNA): TGTGCCAGCAGCTTAGCGGGAGAATACAATGAGCAGTTCTTC.

The chain uses TRBV7-2 and TRBJ2-3; a possible D gene is TRBD2 (7 bases). Germline lookup yields CDR1 SGHTA and CDR2 FQGNSA. The CDR3 is 15 amino acids. The V end lost 7 bases, the J end lost 6 bases, and 20 bases lay between the germline ends. CDR3 residues: CASTLARGAADTQYF. DNA for the CDR3: TGTGCCAGCACCCTAGCTCGGGGGGCGGCGGATACGCAGTATTTT.

This clonotype has ten or more counts. The chain has TRBV28 and TRBJ2-7, with D tentatively TRBD1 (5 bases). CDR3 size: 12 residues. CDR1 MDHEN and CDR2 SYDVKM come from the germline V gene. V was shortened by 5 bases and J by 3 bases, with 8 bases between the two germline ends. The DNA of the CDR3 is TGTGCCAGCAGTCCAGACAGCTACGAGCAGTACTTC. Translated: CASSPDSYEQYF.

This clonotype was seen more than once but under ten times. The chain couples TRBV7-2 to TRBJ1-1; 10 nucleotides match TRBD1. CDR3 length equals 15 residues. Germline V gene data show CDR1 as SGHTA and CDR2 as FQGNSA. J was trimmed by 8 bases and V by 3 bases; bases with no gene match: 9. The CDR3 sequence: CASSFAGTGAIEAFF. DNA for the CDR3: TGTGCCAGCAGCTTCGCCGGGACAGGGGCGATAGAAGCTTTCTTT.

The chain is built from TRBV25-1 and TRBJ1-1, with D unclear. Trimming removed 1 base from V and 6 bases from J, with 9 bases in between. Germline CDR1 reads MGHDK; CDR2 reads SYGVNS. CDR3 size: 13 residues. CDR3 protein: CASSESGRAEAFF. DNA for the CDR3: TGTGCCAGCAGTGAATCGGGAAGGGCTGAAGCTTTCTTT.